These 27 T cell receptor beta chains were sequenced from one sample in a study of cytomegalovirus exposure and HLA in healthy donors. Produced via immunoSEQ multiplex PCR; TCRdb's table is partial and in-frame only. The sample contains roughly 100,000 clones, around 86% of which appear only once. Sequenced sample: PBMCs. The receptors originated from a woman aged 18-29 years in good health and CMV-seropositive.

The chain combines TRBV28 with TRBJ2-1; the match to TRBD2 covers 14 bases. V was clipped by 5 bases and J by 10 bases; unmatched bases: 10. This CDR3 is 16 amino acids long. Germline values: CDR1 MDHEN, CDR2 SYDVKM. The CDR3 DNA reads TGTGCCAGCAGTCCCCCAGGACTAGCGGGGGGTCTCGAGCAGTTCTTC. It translates to CASSPPGLAGGLEQFF.

J is TRBJ2-2 and V is TRBV2; TRBD2 agrees at 10 bases. Germline V gene data show CDR1 as SNHLY and CDR2 as FYNNEI. Germline trimming cut 4 bases from V and 4 bases from J; bases unmatched to any gene: 3. The CDR3 runs to 15 residues. This chain's CDR3 is CASSVSGGFTGELFF. For the CDR3, the DNA is TGTGCCAGCAGTGTTAGCGGGGGGTTCACCGGGGAGCTGTTTTTT.

This clone was observed a handful of times. The chain joins TRBV7-6 to TRBJ2-7, with 14 bases fitting TRBD2. The V gene's germline CDR1 is SGHVS and CDR2 FNYEAQ. The junction had 4 bases not matched to a gene; V was cut back by 4 bases and J by 5 bases. The CDR3 is made up of 15 amino acids. The CDR3 region has the DNA TGTGCCAGCAGCTACGGACTAGCGGGAGGAGACGAGCAGTACTTC. This gives the protein CASSYGLAGGDEQYF.

CDR3 sequence: CASSSPPVCVNTEAFF. CDR3 DNA sequence: TGTGCCAGCAGCTCTCCACCGGTATGTGTGAACACTGAAGCTTTCTTT. J is TRBJ1-1 and V is TRBV12-1. TRBV12-1 is assigned pseudogene status. CDR3 length: 16 amino acids.

In this sample, this clone turned up a few times. The rearrangement links TRBV6-1 to TRBJ2-7; possible D gene TRBD1, 6 bases. Germline V gene sequence: CDR1 MNHNS, CDR2 SASEGT. The CDR3 runs 13 residues. V gave up 10 bases and J gave up 5 bases, with 18 bases separating them. The chain's CDR3 is CATRAPGADEQYF. The CDR3 bases are TGTGCCACCCGGGCTCCAGGGGCCGACGAGCAGTACTTC.

V gene TRBV6-5 combines with J gene TRBJ1-1; 9 positions match TRBD1. This CDR3 has 15 residues. With 0 bases clipped from V and 5 bases from J, the junction kept 4 bases outside the gene matches. Germline CDR1 and CDR2: MNHEY and SVGAGI. The CDR3 bases are TGTGCCAGCAGTTACTCGGGACAGGGCGGGACTGAAGCTTTCTTT. Translated: CASSYSGQGGTEAFF.

V and J are TRBV11-3 and TRBJ2-7; 10 bases line up with TRBD1. Germline V gene lookup returns CDR1 SGHNT and CDR2 YENEEA. J gave up 6 bases and V 8 bases, and 4 bases lay outside the gene matches. The length of the CDR3 is 12 residues. The CDR3 DNA reads TGTGCCAGCGAAGGGACAGGGGTCGAGCAGTACTTC. As protein: CASEGTGVEQYF. The full variable domain, in which reference TRBV11-3 and TRBJ2-7 provide the parts outside the CDR3, is EAGVVQSPRYKIIEKKQPVAFWCNPISGHNTLYWYLQNLGQGPELLIRYENEEAVDDSQLPKDRFSAERLKGVDSTLKIQPAELGDSAVYLCASEGTGVEQYFGPGTRLTVT.

V is TRBV9 and J is TRBJ2-7, with a possible D match to TRBD2 (5 bases). V was clipped by 2 bases and J by 3 bases, with 12 bases between them. The CDR3 length is 14 residues. Germline values: CDR1 SGDLS, CDR2 YYNGEE. DNA for the CDR3: TGTGCCAGCAGCGTTGCGGGCCGAGACTACGAGCAGTACTTC. This sequence encodes CASSVAGRDYEQYF.

In regard to this clone: The same CDR3 is also encoded by other DNA sequences in this sample. The V gene is TRBV5-1, the J gene TRBJ2-7, with a tentative D call TRBD1 (5 bases). The CDR3 length is 13 residues. Germline lookup yields CDR1 SGHRS and CDR2 YFSETQ. The V end was cut by 0 bases, the J end by 4 bases, with 8 bases between. CDR3 in DNA: TGCGCCAGCAGCTTGGACTCAGGGTACGAGCAGTACTTC. The encoded protein is CASSLDSGYEQYF.

The chain couples TRBV10-3 to TRBJ1-2; the D is unclear. The length of the CDR3 is 14 residues. V shed 2 bases and J shed 4 bases, with 11 bases lying between them. CDR1 is ENHRY, CDR2 SYGVKD, per germline. The CDR3: CAISERSEGYGYTF. Here the CDR3 DNA reads TGTGCCATCAGTGAGCGGTCGGAGGGCTATGGCTACACCTTC.

V usage is TRBV29-1 and J usage is TRBJ1-2; TRBD1 agrees at 9 bases. The CDR3 has 14 residues. V gave up 1 base and J gave up 4 bases; unmatched junction bases: 4. Germline CDR1 and CDR2: SQVTM and ANQGSEA. In DNA, the CDR3 is TGCAGCGTTGAAGGGACAGGGGATGGCTATGGCTACACCTTC. The encoded protein is CSVEGTGDGYGYTF.

The chain employs TRBV7-2 and TRBJ2-7; a possible D gene is TRBD2 (6 bases). Trimming took 5 bases from V and 6 from J, leaving 20 bases between them. The CDR3 sequence is 15 residues long. Germline V gene lookup returns CDR1 SGHTA and CDR2 FQGNSA. DNA for the CDR3: TGTGCCAGCAGCCCTGGCGGGACTCCCTCGGGCGAGCAGTACTTC. Translated, it gives CASSPGGTPSGEQYF.

The genes are TRBV9 and TRBJ2-3; no clear D gene. V dropped 4 bases and J dropped 3 bases, with 9 bases sitting between them. The CDR3 has 13 amino acids. In germline, CDR1 is SGDLS, CDR2 YYNGEE. CDR3 loop: CASSSGVTDTQYF. The CDR3 nucleotides are TGTGCCAGCAGCTCAGGTGTTACAGATACGCAGTATTTT. The entire variable domain, with the rest obtained from reference TRBV9 and TRBJ2-3, is as follows: DSGVTQTPKHLITATGQRVTLRCSPRSGDLSVYWYQQSLDQGLQFLIQYYNGEERAKGNILERFSAQQFPDLHSELNLSSLELGDSALYFCASSSGVTDTQYFGPGTRLTVL.

This clone is a singleton in its sample. The V call is TRBV19, the J call TRBJ2-1, with 7 bases lining up with TRBD1. V shed 3 bases and J 8 bases; nucleotides not matched to a gene: 7. This CDR3 contains 14 residues. The germline gives CDR1 LNHDA, CDR2 SQIVND (reference sequence). The CDR3 sequence is CASSIRKGADEQFF. CDR3 bases: TGTGCCAGTAGTATCAGGAAGGGGGCGGATGAGCAGTTCTTC.

The V call is TRBV19, the J call TRBJ1-1; D is unresolved. The CDR3 covers 13 residues. CDR1 LNHDA and CDR2 SQIVND come from the germline V gene (reference sequence). Trimming took 5 bases from V and 0 from J, leaving 7 bases between them. Written as DNA, the CDR3 is TGTGCCAGTAGTTCGAGTTTGAACACTGAAGCTTTCTTT. The encoded protein is CASSSSLNTEAFF. Based on the CDR3 plus reference TRBV19 and TRBJ1-1, the full variable domain is DGGITQSPKYLFRKEGQNVTLSCEQNLNHDAMYWYRQDPGQGLRLIYYSQIVNDFQKGDIAEGYSVSREKKESFPLTVTSAQKNPTAFYLCASSSSLNTEAFFGQGTRLTVV.

This clone came up once. The chain recombines TRBV5-1 with TRBJ2-2; D unclear. Germline CDR1 reads SGHRS; CDR2 reads YFSETQ. The CDR3 sequence is 15 residues long. With 1 base removed from V and 0 bases from J, the gap between germline ends came to 7 bases. The chain's CDR3 is CASSLTVANTGELFF. CDR3 bases: TGCGCCAGCAGCTTGACAGTCGCGAACACCGGGGAGCTGTTTTTT.

This clone was detected a few times. The V gene is TRBV12-5, the J gene TRBJ2-7, with 9 bases matching TRBD1. CDR1 and CDR2 from the germline V gene are LGHNT and FRNRAP. There are 16 residues in the CDR3. With 6 bases clipped from V and 7 bases from J, the junction kept 16 bases outside the gene matches. The CDR3 is CASGPPTGTGSGEQYF. The DNA for the CDR3 is TGTGCTAGTGGCCCGCCCACAGGGACAGGGTCGGGGGAGCAGTACTTC.

The chain links TRBV7-2 to TRBJ2-3; TRBD2 is a possible D gene (6 bases). The germline V and J ends were trimmed by 1 base and 4 bases, with 9 bases remaining between them. The CDR3 is 14 amino acids. Germline loops: CDR1 SGHTA, CDR2 FQGNSA. CDR3 DNA sequence: TGTGCCAGCAGCTTAGGGCTAGCGTCAGATACGCAGTATTTT. Its translation is CASSLGLASDTQYF.

The chain couples TRBV20-1 to TRBJ2-4, with D unresolved. Trimming cost V 5 bases and J 7 bases, with 9 bases left between them. The CDR3 totals 11 residues. Per germline, CDR1 DFQATT and CDR2 SNEGSKA (reference sequence). The CDR3: CSALQPNIQYF. CDR3 DNA: TGCAGTGCTCTACAGCCGAACATTCAGTACTTC.

This chain connects TRBV11-2 to TRBJ1-5; 8 bases line up with TRBD1. The ends lost 1 base at V and 15 bases at J; junction bases unmatched: 8. Germline CDR1 SGHAT, CDR2 FQNNGV. The CDR3 has 13 residues. This CDR3 reads CASSLGVGQAVHF. CDR3 nucleotides: TGTGCCAGCAGCTTAGGGGTGGGACAGGCCGTGCATTTT.

The gene calls are TRBV4-1 and TRBJ1-2; TRBD1 is a possible D gene (6 bases). This CDR3 spans 19 amino acids. V was shortened by 3 bases and J by 2 bases, with 25 bases between the two germline ends. Germline V gene sequence: CDR1 MGHRA, CDR2 YSYEKL. The CDR3 here is CASSHKVFRTVASNYGYTF. DNA of the CDR3: TGCGCCAGCAGCCACAAGGTGTTTAGGACAGTCGCTTCAAACTATGGCTACACCTTC.

The V call is TRBV27, the J call TRBJ2-7, with 10 bases matching TRBD2. Germline V gene lookup returns CDR1 MNHEY and CDR2 SMNVEV (reference sequence). The CDR3 totals 15 residues. V shed 2 bases and J 4 bases; nucleotides not matched to a gene: 5. The CDR3 nucleotides read TGTGCCAGCAGTTTACCGACTAGCGGGCCTTACGAGCAGTACTTC. Translating gives CASSLPTSGPYEQYF.

This clone was counted once. The V and J genes are TRBV19 and TRBJ2-5, with TRBD1 matching 10 bases. The CDR3 extends over 13 amino acids. Germline trimming cut 6 bases from V and 5 bases from J; bases unmatched to any gene: 3. From germline, CDR1 is LNHDA and CDR2 SQIVND (reference sequence). Here the CDR3 DNA reads TGTGCCAGTAGGGCGACAGGGGGCGAGACCCAGTACTTC. Its translation: CASRATGGETQYF.

This clone was observed a handful of times. The rearrangement links TRBV28 to TRBJ1-2; D remains unclear. Trimming pared 2 bases from V and 7 bases from J, leaving 5 bases between. The CDR3 is made up of 11 amino acids. Per the germline V gene, CDR1 is MDHEN and CDR2 is SYDVKM. The CDR3 DNA reads as TGTGCCAGCAGTTTAGGGAGTGGCTACACCTTC. It encodes CASSLGSGYTF.

The V call is TRBV27, the J call TRBJ2-7; 9 bases are shared with TRBD1. V gave up 7 bases and J gave up 1 base; unmatched junction bases: 8. Germline V gene sequence: CDR1 MNHEY, CDR2 SMNVEV (reference sequence). The CDR3 has 15 residues. CDR3 protein: CASKMIGTGSYEQYF. In nucleotides, the CDR3 is TGTGCCAGCAAAATGATCGGGACAGGGTCCTACGAGCAGTACTTC.

V usage is TRBV5-1 and J usage is TRBJ2-3, with a weak D call TRBD2 (6 bases). The CDR3 sequence is 14 residues long. Trimming took off 4 bases at V and 0 bases at J, with 9 bases between the two ends. Per germline, CDR1 SGHRS and CDR2 YFSETQ. The CDR3 DNA sequence: TGCGCCAGCAGCCTAAGCGGGAGCACAGATACGCAGTATTTT. Residues: CASSLSGSTDTQYF.

The rearrangement links TRBV2 to TRBJ1-1; D gene ambiguous. V was pared by 5 bases and J by 1 base, with 5 bases between. Germline V CDR1 and CDR2: SNHLY, FYNNEI. This CDR3 is 12 amino acids long. CDR3 region: CASSPRNTEAFF. DNA of the CDR3: TGTGCCAGCAGTCCGAGGAACACTGAAGCTTTCTTT.